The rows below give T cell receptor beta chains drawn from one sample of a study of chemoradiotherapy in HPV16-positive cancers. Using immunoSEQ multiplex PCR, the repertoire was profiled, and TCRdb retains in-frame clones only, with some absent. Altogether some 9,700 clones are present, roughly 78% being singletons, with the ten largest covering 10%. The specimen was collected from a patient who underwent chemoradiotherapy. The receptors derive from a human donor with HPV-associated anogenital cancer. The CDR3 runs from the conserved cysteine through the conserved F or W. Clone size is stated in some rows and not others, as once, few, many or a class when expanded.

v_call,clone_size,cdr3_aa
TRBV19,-,CASTPGESYEQYF
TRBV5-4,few,CASSTDRGRYGYTF
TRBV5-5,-,CASSLDVSYGYTF
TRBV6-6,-,CASSYPGGHGYTF
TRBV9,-,CASSPTGQLNYGYTF
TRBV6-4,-,CASGGQNTGELFF
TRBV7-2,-,CASSATGNTEAFF
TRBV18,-,CASSLQADEKLFF
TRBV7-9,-,CASRPGQGGRAFF
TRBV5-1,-,CASSSNLAGWARNEQFF
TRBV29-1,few,CSVSTVGYGYTF
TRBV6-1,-,CASSATGGNEKLFF
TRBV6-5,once,CASKGLAGAYEQYF
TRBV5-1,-,CASSAPSGGNPNTGELFF
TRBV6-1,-,CAASSSYTDTQYF
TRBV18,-,CASSPTGQYEQYF
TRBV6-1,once,CASSEARGATNEKLFF
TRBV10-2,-,CASGVGRRDTQYF
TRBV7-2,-,CASRTSGGATNEQFF
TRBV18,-,CASSPDAPGTGRGNEQFF
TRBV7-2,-,CASSSPGQGYGYTF
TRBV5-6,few,CASSLLAQPQHF
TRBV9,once,CASSKRGSGGQEQFF
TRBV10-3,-,CAISDGIYEQYF
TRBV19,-,CASSTMGTATLNQPQHF
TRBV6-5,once,CASSRQGTGNTIYF
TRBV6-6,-,CASSDQQETQYF
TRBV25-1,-,CASSRTGGNTGELFF
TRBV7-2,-,CASSANRDSLYEQYF
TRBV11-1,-,CASSLSPGTDTQYF
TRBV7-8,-,CASSQERGLQEAFF
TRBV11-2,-,CASSRDRGLFNTEAFF
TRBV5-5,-,CASRKGGTGQNTDTQYF
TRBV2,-,CASMPRTGHQETQYF
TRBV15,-,CATSSMGLTGELFF
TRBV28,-,CASSRGTGPYGYTF
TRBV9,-,CASSVVATGSNYGYTF
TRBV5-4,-,CASSFPSGGNTDTQYF
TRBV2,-,CASSSQGVEQYF
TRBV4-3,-,CASSQDFSAAGTDTQYF
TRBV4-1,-,CASSVSGTRAFNEKLFF
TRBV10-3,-,CAISEAGSADTQYF
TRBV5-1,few,CASSEGLNTEAFF
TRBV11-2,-,CASSSGRGEGGEQFF
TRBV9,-,CASSVAGWASGGVDTQYF
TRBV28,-,CASSPGTRSYSYEQYF
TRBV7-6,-,CASRDRGRETQYF
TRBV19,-,CASSRTHGVTNEKLFF
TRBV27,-,CASSSQQGRGGQPQHF
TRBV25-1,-,CASGKQTGGSTDTQYF
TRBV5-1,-,CAGSPPTPTNTGELFF
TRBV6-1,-,CASSEGGRETQYF